A selection of T cell receptor beta chains follows, all from one sample in a study of blood T cell repertoires in COVID-19. Measured with immunoSEQ multiplex PCR; TCRdb has only the in-frame clones, and not every one. Here the sample spans about 330,000 clones, approximately 90% being singletons. Sequencing was carried out using PBMCs or T cells enriched from blood (not recorded which). Source of these receptors: a woman aged 25 to 45 who had recovered from COVID-19. CDR3s include the opening cysteine and the closing phenylalanine or tryptophan. A D gene is named only where the DNA matches it firmly. The size entry is marked missing in some rows and otherwise reads once, few, many or a size class.

>TRBJ2-7|once|TRBD2|TRBV5-4|13
TGTGCCAGCAGCCTAGATCGTAGCGGGGAGCAGTACTTC
CASSLDRSGEQYF
>TRBJ1-4|NA|NA|TRBV20-1|10
TGCAGTGCTGCGACAGACCAACTGTTTTTT
CSAATDQLFF
>TRBJ2-4|NA|TRBD1|TRBV27|15
TGTGCCAGCAGTCGGGACAGGGCGGGGAAAAACATTCAGTACTTC
CASSRDRAGKNIQYF
>TRBJ1-2|few|TRBD1|TRBV7-9|13
TGTGCCAGCAGCGCCGGACAGGGTCAGGACTACACCTTC
CASSAGQGQDYTF
>TRBJ1-2|NA|NA|TRBV7-9|14
TGTGCCAGCCCGAAAGAGCCGGGTCCTGGGGGCTACACCTTC
CASPKEPGPGGYTF
>TRBJ2-7|once|NA|TRBV9|15
TGTGCCAGCAGCGTAGGCACAGGTTATTCCTACGAGCAGTACTTC
CASSVGTGYSYEQYF
>TRBJ2-7|once|TRBD2|TRBV7-3|15
TGTGCCAGCAGCTTACATGCGGGGGATTCCTACGAGCAGTACTTC
CASSLHAGDSYEQYF
>TRBJ2-3|NA|NA|TRBV13|13
TGTGCCAGCAGCTTACTCGGTTTCCATACGCAGTATTTT
CASSLLGFHTQYF
>TRBJ1-3|NA|TRBD1|TRBV4-2|15
TGTGCCAGCAGCCCGGGACAGGGGTCAGGAAACACCATATATTTT
CASSPGQGSGNTIYF
>TRBJ2-1|NA|TRBD2|TRBV27|14
TGTGCCAGCGCGACTAGCGGGGCACACAATGAGCAGTTCTTC
CASATSGAHNEQFF
>TRBJ2-3|NA|TRBD2|TRBV10-3|16
TGTGCCATCAGTGGGACAGCGGGGGGGCACACAGATACGCAGTATTTT
CAISGTAGGHTDTQYF
>TRBJ1-1|once|NA|TRBV18|15
TGTGCCAGCTCTATAAGGGGCGATCAGAACACTGAAGCTTTCTTT
CASSIRGDQNTEAFF
>TRBJ1-2|NA|TRBD1|TRBV19|13
TGTGCCAGTAGTACGGGACAGGGATATGGCTACACCTTC
CASSTGQGYGYTF
>TRBJ1-2|NA|TRBD1|TRBV30|15
TGTGCCTGGACAGGGACCGGGACAGGGGTTCGTGGCTACACCTTC
CAWTGTGTGVRGYTF
>TRBJ2-1|NA|NA|TRBV14|16
TGTGCCAGCAGCCAGGTTGTCGCGGGACTCTACAATGAGCAGTTCTTC
CASSQVVAGLYNEQFF
>TRBJ1-2|NA|NA|TRBV6-5|14
TGTGCCAGCAGTTACTCGACAGAGCCCTATGGCTACACCTTC
CASSYSTEPYGYTF
>TRBJ1-5|NA|NA|TRBV4-1|16
TGCGCCAGCAGCCAAGCCGGTAGAGGGCTCAATCAGCCCCAGCATTTT
CASSQAGRGLNQPQHF
>TRBJ1-4|NA|NA|TRBV30|14
TGTGCCTGTTCAGGTGTGGGCACTAATGAAAAACTGTTTTTT
CACSGVGTNEKLFF
>TRBJ1-1|NA|NA|TRBV6-5|13
TGTGCCAGCAGTCAGGGACAATACACTGAAGCTTTCTTT
CASSQGQYTEAFF
>TRBJ2-7|NA|NA|TRBV18|13
TGTGCCAGCTCGCACGGGGGTACGGACGAGCAGTACTTC
CASSHGGTDEQYF
>TRBJ1-1|NA|NA|TRBV7-3|14
TGTGCCAGCAGCCCGGGCAGGGCGAACACTGAAGCTTTCTTT
CASSPGRANTEAFF
>TRBJ2-4|NA|TRBD2|TRBV4-2|17
TGTGCCAGCAGCCAAGATTTGGGGCGGGGGGCCAAAAACATTCAGTACTTC
CASSQDLGRGAKNIQYF
>TRBJ1-1|NA|NA|TRBV7-9|16
TGTGCCAGCAGCTCGAACGCGGACACATCGAACACTGAAGCTTTCTTT
CASSSNADTSNTEAFF
>TRBJ2-5|once|NA|TRBV14|16
TGTGCCAGCAGCCGGCTGAGGTCGTCAGCCCAAGAGACCCAGTACTTC
CASSRLRSSAQETQYF
>TRBJ1-2|few|TRBD1|TRBV5-1|13
TGCGCCAGCAGCTCCGGGACAGGGGAGGGCTACACCTTC
CASSSGTGEGYTF
>TRBJ2-5|NA|TRBD2|TRBV20-1|13
TGCAGTGCCAGTAGCGGGGGCGAAGAGACCCAGTACTTC
CSASSGGEETQYF
>TRBJ1-2|NA|NA|TRBV14|16
TGTGCCAGCAGCCAAGGGACATCCCTTCCGAGCTATGGCTACACCTTC
CASSQGTSLPSYGYTF
>TRBJ2-5|NA|NA|TRBV5-4|15
TGTGCCAGCAGCCATGCCGGACAGAACCAAGAGACCCAGTACTTC
CASSHAGQNQETQYF
>TRBJ2-2|NA|NA|TRBV24-1|12
TGTGCCACCAGGTCGGACACCGGGGAGCTGTTTTTT
CATRSDTGELFF
>TRBJ1-2|NA|NA|TRBV19|11
TGTGCCAGTAGATGGGGGCCTGGCTACACCTTC
CASRWGPGYTF
>TRBJ1-2|NA|NA|TRBV3-1/TRBV3-2|14
TGTGCCAGCACTACTAGGGGGAGCAGCTATGGCTACACCTTC
CASTTRGSSYGYTF
>TRBJ1-3|NA|NA|TRBV4-2|14
TGTGCCAGCAGCCAGACTAAACAGGGAAACACCATATATTTT
CASSQTKQGNTIYF
>TRBJ1-6|NA|NA|TRBV2|12
TGTGCCACCCTAAGAGGCGATTCACCCCTCCACTTT
CATLRGDSPLHF
>TRBJ2-5|once|TRBD2|TRBV7-9|18
TGTGCCAGCAGCTTAGGGCCTAGGCGGGAGGGGTACCAAGAGACCCAGTACTTC
CASSLGPRREGYQETQYF
>TRBJ1-2|NA|NA|TRBV19|12
TGTGCCAGTAGTTTCGGGGTTGGGGGCTACACCTTC
CASSFGVGGYTF
>TRBJ2-3|once|TRBD2|TRBV7-3|17
TGTGCCAGCAGCTTAAGGGTCCAGCGGGGGGGCACAGATACGCAGTATTTT
CASSLRVQRGGTDTQYF
>TRBJ2-2|NA|NA|TRBV7-9|15
TGTGCCAGCAGCTTAGCGGGGGCAGTTCCCGGGGAGCTGTTTTTT
CASSLAGAVPGELFF
>TRBJ2-7|NA|TRBD2|TRBV2|16
TGTGCCAGCAGATACCAAAAGGGACTAGGATCCTACGAGCAGTACTTC
CASRYQKGLGSYEQYF
>TRBJ1-1|NA|NA|TRBV27|12
TGTGCCAGCAGTTTAAGCGGACAGCGGACTTTCTTT
CASSLSGQRTFF
>TRBJ1-6|NA|TRBD1|TRBV23-1|15
TGCGCCACCTTCCCGGACAGGGATGAGAGTTCACCCCTCCACTTT
CATFPDRDESSPLHF
>TRBJ1-2|once|NA|TRBV5-4|15
TGTGCCAGCAGCCATTGGTATGGGGCCGACTATGGCTACACCTTC
CASSHWYGADYGYTF